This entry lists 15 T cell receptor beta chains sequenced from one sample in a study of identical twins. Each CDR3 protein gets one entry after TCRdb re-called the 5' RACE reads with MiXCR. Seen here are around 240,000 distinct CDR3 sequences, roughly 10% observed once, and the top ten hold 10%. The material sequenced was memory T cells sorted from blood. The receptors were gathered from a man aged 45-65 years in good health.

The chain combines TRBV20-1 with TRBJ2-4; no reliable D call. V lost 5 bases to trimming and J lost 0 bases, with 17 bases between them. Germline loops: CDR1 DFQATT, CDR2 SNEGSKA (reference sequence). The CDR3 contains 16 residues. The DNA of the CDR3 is TGCAGTGCTCGCTCCCGGACGGAACTAGCCAAAAACATTCAGTACTTC. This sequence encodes CSARSRTELAKNIQYF.

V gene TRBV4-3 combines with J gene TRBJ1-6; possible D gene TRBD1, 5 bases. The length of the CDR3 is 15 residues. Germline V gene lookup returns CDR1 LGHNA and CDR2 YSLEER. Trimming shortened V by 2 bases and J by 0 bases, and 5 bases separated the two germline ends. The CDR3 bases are TGCGCCAGCAGCCAACAGGGCTCCTATAATTCACCCCTCCACTTT. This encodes CASSQQGSYNSPLHF.

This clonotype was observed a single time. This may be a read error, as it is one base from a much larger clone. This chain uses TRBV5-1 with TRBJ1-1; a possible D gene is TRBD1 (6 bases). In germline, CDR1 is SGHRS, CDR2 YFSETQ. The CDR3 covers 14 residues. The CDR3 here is CASSEQGMNTEAYF. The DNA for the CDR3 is TGCGCCAGCAGCGAGCAGGGGATGAACACTGAAGCTTACTTT. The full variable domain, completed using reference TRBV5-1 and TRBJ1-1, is KAGVTQTPRYLIKTRGQQVTLSCSPISGHRSVSWYQQTPGQGLQFLFEYFSETQRNKGNFPGRFSGRQFSNSRSEMNVSTLELGDSALYLCASSEQGMNTEAYFGQGTRLTVV.

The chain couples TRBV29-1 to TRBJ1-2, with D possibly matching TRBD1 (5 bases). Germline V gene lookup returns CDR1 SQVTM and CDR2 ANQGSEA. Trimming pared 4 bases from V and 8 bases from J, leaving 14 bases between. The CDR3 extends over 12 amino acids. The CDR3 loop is CSVGGTGRGYTF. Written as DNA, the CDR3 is TGCAGCGTTGGAGGGACGGGAAGGGGCTACACCTTC. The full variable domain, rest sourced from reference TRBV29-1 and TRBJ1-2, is SAVISQKPSRDICQRGTSLTIQCQVDSQVTMMFWYRQQPGQSLTLIATANQGSEATYESGFVIDKFPISRPNLTFSTLTVSNMSPEDSSIYLCSVGGTGRGYTFGSGTRLTVV.

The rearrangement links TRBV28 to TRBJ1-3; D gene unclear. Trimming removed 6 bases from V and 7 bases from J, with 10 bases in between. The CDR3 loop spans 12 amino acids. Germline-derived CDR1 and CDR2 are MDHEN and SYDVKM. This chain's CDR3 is CASSRWSNTIYF. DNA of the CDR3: TGTGCCAGCAGCCGTTGGAGCAACACCATATATTTT.

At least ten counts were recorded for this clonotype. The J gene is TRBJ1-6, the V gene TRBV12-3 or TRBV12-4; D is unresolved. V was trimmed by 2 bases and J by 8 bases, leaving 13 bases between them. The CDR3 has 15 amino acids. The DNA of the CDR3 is TGTGCCAGCAGTTTATCGGCTCGCGGGGATTCACCCCTCCACTTT. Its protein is CASSLSARGDSPLHF.

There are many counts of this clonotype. CDR3 sequence (DNA): TGCGCCAGCAGCTTGGGAGGGACAGCAGCCTACGAGCAGTACTTC. This codes for CASSLGGTAAYEQYF. The chain couples TRBV5-1 to TRBJ2-7, with 7 bases fitting TRBD1. Per the germline V gene, CDR1 is SGHRS and CDR2 is YFSETQ. The CDR3 is made up of 15 amino acids. V gave up 0 bases and J gave up 2 bases; unmatched junction bases: 5.

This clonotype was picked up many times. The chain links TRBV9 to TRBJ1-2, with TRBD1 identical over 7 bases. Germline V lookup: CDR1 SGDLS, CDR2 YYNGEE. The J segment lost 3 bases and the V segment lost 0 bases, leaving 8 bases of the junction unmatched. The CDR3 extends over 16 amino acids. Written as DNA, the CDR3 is TGTGCCAGCAGCGTAGAATTCACAGGGGTCCACTATGGCTACACCTTC. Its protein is CASSVEFTGVHYGYTF.

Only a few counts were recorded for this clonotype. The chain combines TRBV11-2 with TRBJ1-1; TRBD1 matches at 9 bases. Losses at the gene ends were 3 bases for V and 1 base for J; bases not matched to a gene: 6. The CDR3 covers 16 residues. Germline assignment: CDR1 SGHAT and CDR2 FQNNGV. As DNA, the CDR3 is TGTGCCAGCAGCTTTCTGGTGGGACAGGGGAACACTGAAGCTTTCTTT. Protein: CASSFLVGQGNTEAFF.

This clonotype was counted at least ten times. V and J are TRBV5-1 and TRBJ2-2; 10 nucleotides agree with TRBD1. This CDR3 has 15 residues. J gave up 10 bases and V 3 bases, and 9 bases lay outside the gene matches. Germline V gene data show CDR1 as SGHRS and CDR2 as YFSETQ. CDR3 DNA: TGCGCCAGCAGCTCCTCCTCGACAGGGGGCAAGGAGCTGTTTTTT. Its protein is CASSSSSTGGKELFF.

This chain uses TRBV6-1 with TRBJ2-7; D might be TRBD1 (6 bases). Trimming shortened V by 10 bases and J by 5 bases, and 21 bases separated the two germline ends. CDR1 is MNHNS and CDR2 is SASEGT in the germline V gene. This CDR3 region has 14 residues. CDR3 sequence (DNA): TGTGCCATCCGGGACACAAGTCCCCCCCACGAGCAGTACTTC. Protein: CAIRDTSPPHEQYF.

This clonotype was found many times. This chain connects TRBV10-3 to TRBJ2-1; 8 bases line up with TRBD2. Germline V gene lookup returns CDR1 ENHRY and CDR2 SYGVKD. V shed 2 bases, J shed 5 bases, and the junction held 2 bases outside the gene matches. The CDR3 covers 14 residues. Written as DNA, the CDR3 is TGTGCCATCAGTGAGGAGCGGGAGAACAATGAGCAGTTCTTC. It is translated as CAISEERENNEQFF.

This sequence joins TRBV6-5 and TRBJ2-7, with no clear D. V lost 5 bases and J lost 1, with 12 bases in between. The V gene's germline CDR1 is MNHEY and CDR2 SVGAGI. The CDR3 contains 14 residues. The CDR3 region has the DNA TGTGCCAGCAGTCCCTCGAGGTGGTCCTACGAGCAGTACTTC. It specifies CASSPSRWSYEQYF.

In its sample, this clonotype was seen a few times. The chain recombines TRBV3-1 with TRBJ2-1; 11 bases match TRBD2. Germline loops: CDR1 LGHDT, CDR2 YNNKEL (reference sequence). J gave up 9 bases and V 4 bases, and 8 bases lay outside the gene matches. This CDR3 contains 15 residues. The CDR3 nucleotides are TGTGCCAGCAGCCCCCTAGCGGGGGGCGAAGTTGAGCAGTTCTTC. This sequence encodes CASSPLAGGEVEQFF.

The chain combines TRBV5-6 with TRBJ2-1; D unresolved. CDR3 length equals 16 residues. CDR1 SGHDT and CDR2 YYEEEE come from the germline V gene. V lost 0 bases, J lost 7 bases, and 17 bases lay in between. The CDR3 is CASSLVRLGLMNEQFF. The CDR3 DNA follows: TGTGCCAGCAGCTTGGTTCGTCTGGGGTTGATGAATGAGCAGTTCTTC.